The entry below describes one T cell receptor (beta chain). The antigen it recognizes is unknown. Per-base qualities were not stored, and no clone one base away is much larger. Libraries were prepared through the immunoSEQ multiplex PCR assay. For the multiplex PCR, a mixture combining 60 forward primers for TCR Vbeta segments and 13 reverse primers for TCR Jbeta segments was used. Amplification of the CDR3 region of rearranged TCR beta genes was performed with a multiplex PCR assay on genomic DNA. On the Illumina HiSeq System, the amplified TCR beta libraries were sequenced as 87-base-pair reads. The original methods were these. A later analysis tallied 75 million to 95 million unique TCR beta chains across the 600 to 700 repertoires, and 10 million to 11 million of those chains were shared by two or more donors. Raw reads were error-corrected and collapsed into unique sequences with a nearest-neighbor algorithm that merged closely related sequences to remove PCR and sequencing errors. Alignment of CDR3 sequences to IMGT reference sequences was used to assign V, D and J gene segments. For a sequence to be retained, a match of at least six nucleotides was required to both a V gene segment and a J gene segment. Rearrangements were called productive when the CDR3 lacked stop codons and stayed in frame with V and J; all others were non-productive. CDR3 was defined according to IMGT convention as the region running from the second conserved V-encoded cysteine to the conserved J-encoded phenylalanine. In an earlier analysis of just under 600 of the donors, sequences lacking an unambiguous match to a single V gene segment were excluded. In an earlier analysis of roughly 600 of the donors, a V segment was called functional when productive rearrangements were above 56.7%, and segregating when the standard deviation between donors exceeded 5%. A statistical classification framework was built to diagnose cytomegalovirus status from the catalog of TCR beta chain sequences. In a later analysis, V and J genes were assigned by comparing TCR nucleotide sequences against IMGT/GENE-DB human TR gene sequences. Using the TCRdist pipeline, a later analysis assigned CDR3 sequences along with most-parsimonious VDJ recombination scenarios. In a later analysis, every TCR beta chain was defined by the combination of its CDR3 amino acid sequence and its V-gene family, and reads without a unique V-gene family were dropped. As a way to deal with suspected cross-contamination and a sequencing artifact, a later analysis dropped 450 to 600 nucleotide sequences that were highly shared and had low generation probability. In a later analysis, a clonal expansion index was calculated for each public chain from normalized within-repertoire ranks of inferred template counts. In a later analysis, generation probabilities were computed with a VDJ recombination model fitted to out-of-frame rearrangements, and the resulting probabilities were checked against IGoR. A later analysis scored TCR-TCR, TCR-HLA and TCR-CMV co-occurrence with hypergeometric tests, applying a repertoire-size bias correction to TCR pairs. In a later analysis, false discovery rates were estimated by permuting HLA or CMV assignments 20 times. In a later analysis, co-occurring TCRs were grouped using DBSCAN, and TCRdist sequence similarity was added for clustering within HLA-allele-positive subsets. Co-occurrence clustering excluded repertoires with fewer than 30,000 or more than 120,000 public chains, plus five with anomalous nucleotide sharing. TCRdb limited this immuneACCESS table to in-frame rearrangements with V and J called. A share of clones is missing; checked studies link under half to unresolved V genes, and the rest is unexplained. For V, J and clone size, that table is used; D and trimming come from the DNA. This sample is represented by over 120,000 clones; roughly 9.8% of them were singletons. 1.8% of the sample goes to the ten largest clones.

This sample was included in a study of cytomegalovirus exposure and HLA in healthy donors (dated by TCRdb to about 2017). A note on the overall study: An earlier analysis of approximately 640 of the donors reported 250 to 350 Gb of sequence data and some 120 million unique TCR beta sequences from about 179 million T cells. Genome-wide SNP genotypes for about 65% of the roughly 670 donors were used in a later genetic analysis, which treated that subset as a discovery cohort. An earlier analysis of several hundred of the donors applied high-throughput TCR beta sequencing to assess whether each TCR beta V gene segment acted as functional or pseudogenic. A later analysis re-analyzed previously published TCR beta repertoires from several hundred donors and added high-resolution HLA genotyping to study TCR occurrence patterns. The study profiled the T cell repertoires of hundreds of subjects by immunosequencing and related them to cytomegalovirus serostatus. Typing coverage varied by locus: about 620-630 donors for A, B, C, DRB1 and DQB1; roughly 510 for DQA1; about 600 for DPA1; under 490 for DPB1. Of the roughly 430 genotyped donors, 81% fell in the genetic ancestry cluster associated with self-reported Caucasian donors. Because of strong linkage in the cohort, roughly five DR-DQ haplotypes were treated as single units for association and clustering. Donor age, sex, ethnicity and CMV serostatus were compiled alongside the repertoire data. HLA typing included class I and class II loci at four-digit resolution. An early release that covered roughly 600 HLA-typed donors contained approximately 300 gigabases of sequencing data and tens of millions of unique TCR sequences. In addition to the first cohort of around 670 subjects, a separate validation cohort of 130 or so different subjects was used. The study aimed to test whether cataloging public T cell receptors could reveal signatures of past pathogen exposure. To predict cytomegalovirus infection status, the study combined high-throughput TCR immunosequencing, statistical association of individual TCRs with disease status, and machine learning. All discovery cohort repertoires had been generated using a single sequencing platform. The later analysis used no new phenotypic data to find candidate immune exposures, relying instead on TCR beta sequences and their occurrence across donors. Among almost 400 genotyped donors of the cohort, an average of about 240,000 unique TCR beta nucleotide sequences were sequenced per donor, around 18% of them non-productive. Broad study findings and their caveats: According to a later analysis, parvovirus B19, influenza, CMV and Epstein-Barr virus appeared linked to several top co-occurrence clusters. For the cohort, immune exposure information was limited to CMV serostatus. Assigning TCR associations to individual alleles was difficult when HLA alleles, especially DR and DQ, strongly co-occurred. Because HLA typing was unavailable for some donors at each locus, only the typed subset was used in association tests. According to a later analysis, most CMV-associated TCR beta chains appeared to be HLA-restricted, and the HLA associations seemed to be driven largely by CMV exposure. The earlier analysis of around 600 of the donors excluded 15 to 20 rarely observed V segments, including chromosome 9 orphons, because counts were too low. In a later genetic analysis, fewer N-insertions in productive TCRs were reported among donors in an Asian-associated ancestry cluster than the roughly 700-donor mean. This cohort had only TCR beta chains sequenced, and the lack of alpha or paired-chain data limited which features could be detected. Linkage disequilibrium might explain the correlated functional status among segregating V segments, but an unknown experimental factor could not be excluded. Most TCR sequences were observed very rarely across donors, whereas some public TCRs were present in many individuals. An earlier analysis of approximately 600 of the donors showed that most TCR beta V segments appeared in productive rearrangements either about 87% or about 30% of the time, which broadly matched IMGT annotations. The 87-base-pair reads could not distinguish some IMGT-functional V segments, including TRBV6-2 and TRBV6-3, so those segments were excluded. A few of the identified cytomegalovirus-associated TCR beta chains were confirmed in vitro to be specific for cytomegalovirus antigens. Sequencing depth was assumed to be roughly uniform across donors in the presence/absence analyses, though that assumption may not hold. A further reported finding was that TCR beta sequences accurately predicted the HLA-A and HLA-B alleles for most subjects in the first cohort. A group of highly shared sequence variants was considered likely to be a technical artifact of the sequencing pipeline. Compared with equally common non-associated chains, HLA-associated TCR beta chains in a later analysis were more clonally expanded and had lower generation probabilities. It was suggested by the authors that the approach could potentially be generalized to other disease states and immunological phenotypes. In the study, 150 to 200 TCR beta chains were listed as associated with cytomegalovirus. In a later analysis, TCR association rates were found to vary across HLA loci, with the most associated TCRs seen for DRB1 alleles and the fewest for HLA-C alleles. An association between a missense DCLRE1C variant and V-gene and J-gene trimming of TCR beta chains was found in a later genetic analysis and replicated in an independent cohort. Cytomegalovirus status was reported to be diagnosed by the classifier with high specificity and sensitivity in both the original and validation cohorts. At a false discovery rate of 0.05, a later analysis linked about 17,000 TCR beta sequences to specific HLA alleles.

V is clipped by 3 bases and J by 9 bases, and the sequence between their germline boundaries is 18 bases long. The CDR3 contains 16 residues, cysteine and phenylalanine counted. Just the 48-base CDR3 DNA is kept, in frame starting at base 1. Via the germline V gene, CDR1 is MGHRA and CDR2 YSYEKL. The cohort consisted of fewer than 700 healthy bone marrow donors. Cohort members were all nominally healthy when sampled, although unrecorded immune exposures were likely present. The donor tested CMV seronegative, placing the donor among the 350 or so seronegative members of the cohort. A peripheral blood sample was collected from each donor, and TCR beta sequencing was performed on peripheral blood mononuclear cells. The Qiagen DNeasy Blood Extraction Kit was used to extract genomic DNA from the blood cell samples.

The source material was PBMCs. This chain joins TRBV4-1 to TRBJ1-6; there is no confident call for the D gene. The TCR sequence derives from a man aged 50-60 years in good health and CMV-seronegative. At the DNA level, the sequence is TGCGCCAGCAGCCACGAACCCAGCCGAGGTGGTTCACCCCTCCACTTT. The encoded protein is CASSHEPSRGGSPLHF.